These 21 T cell receptor beta chains were all obtained from the same sample, sequenced in a study of shared clonotypes between healthy human individuals. This table comes from immunoSEQ multiplex PCR, and its TCRdb copy is limited to in-frame clones, with some not included. The table has millions of clones, about 95% seen once. CD45RO-negative, CCR7-positively selected cells formed the naive CD8 fraction, excluding terminally differentiated effector memory CD45RA+ cells. Sample: naive CD8+ T cells sorted from blood. The receptors were sampled from a man aged 18 to 30 in good health.

The rearrangement joins TRBV7-9 to TRBJ2-7; TRBD1 might be the D (6 bases). Germline V gene sequence: CDR1 SEHNR, CDR2 FQNEAQ (reference sequence). V gave up 4 bases and J gave up 2 bases, with 9 bases separating them. The CDR3 loop spans 13 amino acids. The DNA for the CDR3 is TGTGCCAGCAGCTGGGACAATGCCTACGAGCAGTACTTC. Amino acids: CASSWDNAYEQYF. The full variable domain, with the rest looked up from reference TRBV7-9 and TRBJ2-7, is DTGVSQNPRHKITKRGQNVTFRCDPISEHNRLYWYRQTLGQGPEFLTYFQNEAQLEKSRLLSDRFSAERPKGSFSTLEIQRTEQGDSAMYLCASSWDNAYEQYFGPGTRLTVT.

This clone was seen just once. In nucleotides, the CDR3 is TGCGCCAGCAGCTACAACTTCCCCCAGACAGGACCCACAGATACGCAGTATTTT. Its protein is CASSYNFPQTGPTDTQYF. This chain joins TRBV5-1 and TRBJ2-3, with TRBD1 as a possible D gene (6 bases). V lost 3 bases and J lost 2, with 22 bases in between. This CDR3 comprises 18 residues. Germline V lookup: CDR1 SGHRS, CDR2 YFSETQ.

On this clone itself: The identical CDR3 is also encoded by other nucleotide sequences in the sample. This sequence joins TRBV6-5 and TRBJ2-7; the D gene is possibly TRBD2 (6 bases). With 0 bases removed from V and 0 bases from J, the gap between germline ends came to 12 bases. This CDR3 comprises 16 residues. Germline V lookup: CDR1 MNHEY, CDR2 SVGAGI. CDR3 nucleotide sequence: TGTGCCAGCAGTTACTCAGGAGGGGAAAGCTCCTACGAGCAGTACTTC. Protein sequence: CASSYSGGESSYEQYF.

The chain employs TRBV28 and TRBJ2-7; perhaps TRBD2 as D (6 bases). This CDR3 region has 13 residues. Germline V CDR1 and CDR2: MDHEN, SYDVKM. Trimming left V 7 bases short and J 4 bases short, with 14 bases between. CDR3 nucleotide sequence: TGTGCCAGCAACGCGGGATTACAATACGAGCAGTACTTC. It encodes CASNAGLQYEQYF.

In the case of this clone: One junction end does not reproduce the germline sequence, and a read error may be involved. V is TRBV7-7 and J is TRBJ1-1; D is unresolved. CDR1 SSHAT and CDR2 FNYEAQ come from the germline V gene (reference sequence). The CDR3 is 13 residues long. CDR3 sequence (DNA): TGTGCTAGCAGCTATCAGAAGAACACTGAAGCTTTCTTT. Translation gives CASSYQKNTEAFF.

As for this clone: Within the sample, other DNA sequences also encode this same CDR3. The chain links TRBV4-1 to TRBJ2-6, with D maybe TRBD1 (6 bases). The CDR3 runs 16 residues. V dropped 1 base and J dropped 1 base, with 8 bases sitting between them. The germline V gene encodes CDR1 MGHRA and CDR2 YSYEKL. The CDR3 protein is CASSQVQGSGANVLTF. The CDR3, as DNA: TGCGCCAGCAGCCAAGTACAGGGATCTGGGGCCAACGTCCTGACTTTC.

About this clone itself: Different DNA sequences within this sample yield the same CDR3. The V and J genes are TRBV11-2 and TRBJ2-3; D is possibly TRBD2 (6 bases). Germline V gene data show CDR1 as SGHAT and CDR2 as FQNNGV. There are 15 residues in the CDR3. Deletions cut 3 bases from V and 1 base from J, with 11 bases between. CDR3 sequence: CASSLVGGRTDTQYF. CDR3 coding DNA: TGTGCCAGCAGCTTGGTCGGGGGTCGCACAGATACGCAGTATTTT.

The chain links TRBV13 to TRBJ2-3, with TRBD2 identical over 7 bases. Germline CDR1 is PRHDT and CDR2 is FYEKMQ (reference sequence). The CDR3 is made up of 14 amino acids. V dropped 5 bases and J dropped 2; count of bases not matched to a gene: 4. CDR3 residues: CASSLERDTDTQYF. The CDR3 DNA reads TGTGCCAGCAGCCTCGAGCGGGACACAGATACGCAGTATTTT.

This clone was counted a few times. The chain recombines TRBV7-8 with TRBJ1-1; TRBD1 might be the D (6 bases). Germline assignment: CDR1 SGHVS and CDR2 FQNEAQ. This CDR3 comprises 13 residues. V gave up 0 bases and J gave up 12 bases, with 14 bases separating them. The CDR3 spells CASSLASETGTFF. DNA for the CDR3: TGTGCCAGCAGCTTAGCTTCGGAGACAGGAACTTTCTTT.

The rearrangement uses TRBV6-5 and TRBJ1-5; no reliable D call. CDR1 is MNHEY and CDR2 is SVGAGI in the germline V gene. This CDR3 is built from 14 residues. V gave up 0 bases and J gave up 7 bases, with 10 bases separating them. This CDR3 is CASSYSESKQPQHF. The CDR3 DNA is TGTGCCAGCAGTTACTCGGAAAGTAAGCAGCCCCAGCATTTT.

The genes are TRBV4-3 and TRBJ2-1, with TRBD2 matching over 13 bases. The CDR3 spans 17 residues. CDR1 is LGHNA and CDR2 is YSLEER in the germline V gene. V lost 3 bases to trimming and J lost 8 bases; unmatched junction nucleotides: 10. The CDR3 here is CASSQYIGTSGEHEQFF. DNA of the CDR3: TGCGCCAGCAGCCAGTATATTGGGACTAGCGGGGAGCATGAGCAGTTCTTC.

Remarks on this clone: The junction departs from germline at one end; a sequencing error may be responsible. The gene calls are TRBV2 and TRBJ2-3; 8 positions agree with TRBD2. The CDR3 length is 14 residues. Germline V gene lookup returns CDR1 SNHLY and CDR2 FYNNEI. The CDR3 DNA reads TGTGCCAGCATTAGGACTAGCTCCACATATACGCAGTATTTT. Protein: CASIRTSSTYTQYF. The full variable domain, with the rest looked up from reference TRBV2 and TRBJ2-3, is EPEVTQTPSHQVTQMGQEVILRCVPISNHLYFYWYRQILGQKVEFLVSFYNNEISEKSEIFDDQFSVERPDGSNFTLKIRSTKLEDSAMYFCASIRTSSTYTQYFGPGTRLTVL.

V usage is TRBV6-1 and J usage is TRBJ2-3, with D tentatively TRBD1 (5 bases). V gave up 2 bases and J gave up 2 bases, with 14 bases separating them. The CDR3 length is 16 residues. Germline V gene sequence: CDR1 MNHNS, CDR2 SASEGT. The CDR3 DNA reads TGTGCCAGCAGTGAATTTGGAGACAGAGACACAGATACGCAGTATTTT. This translates into CASSEFGDRDTDTQYF.

This chain connects TRBV9 to TRBJ2-4, with TRBD1 matching over 9 bases. CDR3 length equals 15 residues. Germline lookup yields CDR1 SGDLS and CDR2 YYNGEE. The J segment lost 1 base and the V segment lost 3 bases, leaving 2 bases of the junction unmatched. The CDR3 region is CASSAGTGAKNIQYF. CDR3 coding DNA: TGTGCCAGCAGCGCAGGGACAGGGGCCAAAAACATTCAGTACTTC.

This clone is a singleton in its sample. The CDR3 DNA sequence: TGTGCCAGCAGCCCGGGACTAGCGGTCCACAATGAGCAGTTCTTC. Amino acid sequence: CASSPGLAVHNEQFF. This chain links TRBV7-3 with TRBJ2-1; 11 nucleotides agree with TRBD2. The CDR3 sequence is 15 residues long. Per germline, CDR1 SGHTA and CDR2 FQGTGA. Trimming at V came to 5 bases and at J to 5 bases, leaving 5 bases not matched to a gene.

The chain carries TRBV19 and TRBJ1-3; D is possibly TRBD1 (5 bases). Germline lookup yields CDR1 LNHDA and CDR2 SQIVND (reference sequence). This CDR3 comprises 14 residues. Trimming left V 5 bases short and J 0 bases short, with 8 bases between. The DNA for the CDR3 is TGTGCCAGTAGTTTGGACAACTCTGGAAACACCATATATTTT. As protein: CASSLDNSGNTIYF. Full variable domain (outside the CDR3, taken from reference TRBV19 and TRBJ1-3): DGGITQSPKYLFRKEGQNVTLSCEQNLNHDAMYWYRQDPGQGLRLIYYSQIVNDFQKGDIAEGYSVSREKKESFPLTVTSAQKNPTAFYLCASSLDNSGNTIYFGEGSWLTVV.

The chain links TRBV28 to TRBJ2-7; the D is unclear. The CDR3 runs to 11 residues. V was shortened by 7 bases and J by 5 bases, with 9 bases between the two germline ends. The germline V gene encodes CDR1 MDHEN and CDR2 SYDVKM. CDR3 residues: CASISGNEQYF. The CDR3, as DNA: TGTGCCAGCATCTCAGGTAACGAGCAGTACTTC.

This chain connects TRBV7-3 to TRBJ2-5, with TRBD2 identical over 10 bases. This CDR3 is built from 15 residues. The junction had 5 bases not matched to a gene; V was cut back by 2 bases and J by 5 bases. Germline CDR1 is SGHTA and CDR2 is FQGTGA. The CDR3 loop reads CASSLLAGEDETQYF. As DNA, the CDR3 is TGTGCCAGCAGCTTACTAGCGGGGGAAGACGAGACCCAGTACTTC.

This chain uses TRBV9 with TRBJ2-3; possibly TRBD2 for D (5 bases). CDR3 size: 16 residues. Germline lookup yields CDR1 SGDLS and CDR2 YYNGEE. V was clipped by 0 bases and J by 3 bases, with 14 bases between them. The CDR3 sequence is CASSVVPGWGTDTQYF. Here the CDR3 DNA reads TGTGCCAGCAGCGTAGTTCCGGGATGGGGAACAGATACGCAGTATTTT.

V and J are TRBV6-1 and TRBJ1-1, with D uncertain. Between the trimmed V and J ends, which lost 2 bases and 0 bases, there was a span of 10 bases. This CDR3 has 15 residues. Germline V gene lookup returns CDR1 MNHNS and CDR2 SASEGT. CDR3 sequence: CASSETDGVNTEAFF. In nucleotides, the CDR3 is TGTGCCAGCAGTGAAACTGACGGCGTGAACACTGAAGCTTTCTTT.

This clone was detected once. CDR3: CASSGLGYQETQYF. In DNA, the CDR3 is TGTGCCAGCAGTGGGTTGGGGTACCAAGAGACCCAGTACTTC. V gene TRBV6-5 combines with J gene TRBJ2-5; D remains ambiguous. Per the germline V gene, CDR1 is MNHEY and CDR2 is SVGAGI. V was cut by 5 bases and J by 0 bases, with 10 bases left in between. This CDR3 spans 14 amino acids.